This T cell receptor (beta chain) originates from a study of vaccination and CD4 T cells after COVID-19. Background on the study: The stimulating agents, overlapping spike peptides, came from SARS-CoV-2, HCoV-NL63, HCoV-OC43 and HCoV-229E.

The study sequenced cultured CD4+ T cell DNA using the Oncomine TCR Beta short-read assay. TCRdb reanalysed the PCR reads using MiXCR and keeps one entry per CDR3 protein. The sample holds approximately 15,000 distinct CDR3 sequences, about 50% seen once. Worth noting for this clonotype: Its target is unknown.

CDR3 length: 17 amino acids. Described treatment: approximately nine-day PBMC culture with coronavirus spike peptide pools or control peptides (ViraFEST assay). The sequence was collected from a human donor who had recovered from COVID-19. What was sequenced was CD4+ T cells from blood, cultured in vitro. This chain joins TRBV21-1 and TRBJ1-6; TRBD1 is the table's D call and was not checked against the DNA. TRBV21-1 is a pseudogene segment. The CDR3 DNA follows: TGTGCCAGCAGCACCCGACAGGCACTCGGCGTAAATTCACCCCTCCACTTT. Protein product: CASSTRQALGVNSPLHF.